These T cell receptor beta chains were read from a single sample in a study of blood T cell repertoires in COVID-19. TCRdb's table, derived via immunoSEQ multiplex PCR, lists solely in-frame clones and lacks some. The sample records more than 200,000 clones, approximately 84% being singletons. Sequencing used PBMCs or T cells enriched from blood (not recorded which). These TCRs come from a man between 60 and 75 years old who had recovered from COVID-19. CDR3s include the opening cysteine and the closing phenylalanine or tryptophan. D genes are given only for firm matches. The listing skips clone size in some rows; elsewhere it reads once, few, many or a size class.

v_call: TRBV4-3
clone_size: .
j_call: TRBJ1-5
d_call: TRBD1
cdr3_aa: CASSQLTPGQGYQPQHF
cdr3_nt: TGCGCCAGCAGCCAACTCACCCCGGGACAGGGGTACCAGCCCCAGCATTTT

v_call: TRBV6-1
clone_size: few
j_call: TRBJ2-2
d_call: .
cdr3_aa: CASSEPARWAWAGELFF
cdr3_nt: TGTGCCAGCAGTGAACCCGCCCGATGGGCTTGGGCCGGGGAGCTGTTTTTT

v_call: TRBV9
clone_size: .
j_call: TRBJ2-2
d_call: TRBD2
cdr3_aa: CASSVRTSGGTNTGELFF
cdr3_nt: TGTGCCAGCAGCGTACGGACTAGCGGGGGAACGAACACCGGGGAGCTGTTTTTT

v_call: TRBV7-9
clone_size: .
j_call: TRBJ1-2
d_call: TRBD1
cdr3_aa: CASSLATGTGGGYTF
cdr3_nt: TGTGCCAGCAGCTTAGCTACCGGGACAGGGGGTGGCTACACCTTC

v_call: TRBV30
clone_size: few
j_call: TRBJ2-7
d_call: .
cdr3_aa: CAWSVIRGYEQYF
cdr3_nt: TGTGCCTGGAGTGTAATCCGAGGCTACGAGCAGTACTTC

v_call: TRBV6-1
clone_size: .
j_call: TRBJ2-2
d_call: .
cdr3_aa: CASSEGLGQITGELFF
cdr3_nt: TGTGCCAGCAGTGAAGGCTTAGGACAAATCACCGGGGAGCTGTTTTTT

v_call: TRBV19
clone_size: .
j_call: TRBJ2-5
d_call: TRBD2
cdr3_aa: CASSIPGGPETQYF
cdr3_nt: TGTGCCAGTAGTATCCCGGGGGGGCCCGAGACCCAGTACTTC

v_call: TRBV5-1
clone_size: .
j_call: TRBJ1-1
d_call: .
cdr3_aa: CASSLEGTEAFF
cdr3_nt: TGCGCCAGCAGCTTGGAGGGGACTGAAGCTTTCTTT

v_call: TRBV5-1
clone_size: few
j_call: TRBJ2-7
d_call: .
cdr3_aa: CASSLGPGGVDYEQYF
cdr3_nt: TGCGCCAGCAGCTTGGGTCCGGGTGGCGTCGACTACGAGCAGTACTTC

v_call: TRBV11-3
clone_size: once
j_call: TRBJ1-6
d_call: .
cdr3_aa: CASSLGAGADSPLHF
cdr3_nt: TGTGCCAGCAGCTTAGGGGCGGGGGCGGATTCACCCCTCCACTTT

v_call: TRBV19
clone_size: .
j_call: TRBJ1-4
d_call: .
cdr3_aa: CASSMGRDEKLFF
cdr3_nt: TGTGCCAGTAGTATGGGCAGGGATGAAAAACTGTTTTTT

v_call: TRBV6-2/TRBV6-3
clone_size: .
j_call: TRBJ2-7
d_call: .
cdr3_aa: CASSFPTQGFYEQYF
cdr3_nt: TGTGCCAGCAGTTTCCCTACTCAGGGATTCTACGAGCAGTACTTC

v_call: TRBV3-1/TRBV3-2
clone_size: .
j_call: TRBJ1-1
d_call: .
cdr3_aa: CASSQAQEAFF
cdr3_nt: TGTGCCAGCAGCCAAGCGCAGGAAGCTTTCTTT

v_call: TRBV19
clone_size: .
j_call: TRBJ1-2
d_call: TRBD1
cdr3_aa: CASSTPDRGRGYTF
cdr3_nt: TGTGCCAGTAGTACCCCGGACAGGGGGCGAGGCTACACCTTC

v_call: TRBV7-9
clone_size: few
j_call: TRBJ2-7
d_call: TRBD2
cdr3_aa: CASSWGGYEQYF
cdr3_nt: TGTGCCAGCAGCTGGGGGGGCTACGAGCAGTACTTC

v_call: TRBV29-1
clone_size: .
j_call: TRBJ2-5
d_call: .
cdr3_aa: CSVGGSTFETQYF
cdr3_nt: TGCAGCGTTGGCGGATCAACGTTTGAGACCCAGTACTTC

v_call: TRBV4-3
clone_size: .
j_call: TRBJ2-5
d_call: .
cdr3_aa: CASSLHLGRRETQYF
cdr3_nt: TGCGCCAGCAGCCTGCACCTGGGGAGGCGAGAGACCCAGTACTTC

v_call: TRBV15
clone_size: few
j_call: TRBJ2-5
d_call: .
cdr3_aa: CATSRDSVRETQYF
cdr3_nt: TGTGCCACCAGCAGAGATTCTGTGCGAGAGACCCAGTACTTC

v_call: TRBV19
clone_size: .
j_call: TRBJ2-7
d_call: TRBD2
cdr3_aa: CASSISSGGSYEQYF
cdr3_nt: TGTGCCAGTAGTATATCGAGCGGGGGCTCCTACGAGCAGTACTTC

v_call: TRBV7-2
clone_size: .
j_call: TRBJ1-1
d_call: .
cdr3_aa: CASGRGAGRGTEAFF
cdr3_nt: TGTGCCAGCGGGAGAGGGGCAGGGAGGGGAACTGAAGCTTTCTTT

v_call: TRBV24-1
clone_size: .
j_call: TRBJ1-6
d_call: .
cdr3_aa: CATTTGFRSNSPLHF
cdr3_nt: TGTGCCACCACCACAGGGTTTAGAAGTAATTCACCCCTCCACTTT

v_call: TRBV18
clone_size: .
j_call: TRBJ1-2
d_call: TRBD1
cdr3_aa: CASSPDRGSRLGYTF
cdr3_nt: TGTGCCAGCTCACCCGACAGGGGGTCCCGCTTGGGCTACACCTTC

v_call: TRBV3-1/TRBV3-2
clone_size: .
j_call: TRBJ1-1
d_call: .
cdr3_aa: CASSQGARTEAFF
cdr3_nt: TGTGCCAGCAGCCAGGGGGCGCGTACTGAAGCTTTCTTT

v_call: TRBV7-2
clone_size: .
j_call: TRBJ2-6
d_call: .
cdr3_aa: CASSPMGSSGANVLTF
cdr3_nt: TGTGCCAGCAGCCCGATGGGGAGTTCTGGGGCCAACGTCCTGACTTTC

v_call: TRBV30
clone_size: .
j_call: TRBJ2-4
d_call: .
cdr3_aa: CAWSGGLVKNIQYF
cdr3_nt: TGTGCCTGGAGCGGGGGGCTTGTCAAAAACATTCAGTACTTC